The TCR beta chain under discussion was sequenced for a study of blood T cell repertoires in COVID-19. CDR1 and CDR2 from the germline V gene are SGHRS and YFSETQ. This CDR3 has 14 residues. The trim removed 3 bases at V and 9 bases at J, leaving 4 bases unmatched. The repertoire was sequenced with immunoSEQ multiplex PCR; TCRdb's copy has only in-frame clones and lacks some. The table has nearly 250,000 clones, about 82% seen once; the top ten hold around 6%. The chain couples TRBV5-1 to TRBJ1-6, with 9 positions matching TRBD1. The specimen was peripheral blood. This sequence was found in a woman older than 75 with COVID-19, enrolled during active disease. The CDR3 DNA sequence: TGCGCCAGCAGCTGGGGACAGGGTGCTTCACCCCTCCACTTT. This gives the protein CASSWGQGASPLHF.